This TCR beta chain was sequenced during a study of T cells in Graves' hyperthyroidism and ophthalmopathy. Overall study results and limits: A 13 V-J signature model discriminated ophthalmopathy versus stable hyperthyroidism. Also found in blood were most expanded thyroid clonotypes above 0.001.

Using RNA transcripts as the source, TCR beta CDR3 regions were amplified. The study used the HTBI primer set for a first-round RT-PCR of the TCR CDR3. Each CDR3 protein gets one entry after TCRdb re-called the multiplex PCR reads with MiXCR. The sample records around 350,000 distinct CDR3 sequences, around 25% being singletons. As concerns this clonotype: No antigen is known for it. Possible read error: a much larger clone is one base away.

Newly diagnosed hyperthyroidism patients aged 18 to 65 years had disease lasting under 2 months. Each diagnosis drew on symptoms, thyroxine, TRAb, thyroid ultrasound and orbital computed tomography findings. This TCR was sampled from a man aged 50 or older with Graves' hyperthyroidism. The material sequenced was blood.

The CDR3 sequence: CASRTWGRDNEQFF. CDR3 coding DNA: TGTGCCAGCAGGACATGGGGCCGGGACAATGAGCAGTTCTTC. V and J are TRBV12-3 or TRBV12-4 and TRBJ2-1, with TRBD1 as a possible D gene (5 bases). The CDR3 is 14 amino acids. V dropped 6 bases and J dropped 5 bases, with 14 bases sitting between them.